This TCR beta chain stems from a study of blood T cells in healthy people across ages. CDR3 length: 15 residues. The V gene lost 5 bases and the J gene lost 3 bases, with 16 bases spanning the gap. Germline assignment: CDR1 KGHSH and CDR2 LQKENI. A second roughly 6 to 11 cycle PCR used barcoded and J-beta primers. The template-switch adaptor was a 5' adaptor with 12 random nucleotides. It tagged each cDNA molecule. One entry per CDR3 protein, called by TCRdb with MiXCR from the 5' RACE reads. The data hold hundreds of thousands of distinct CDR3 sequences, with 49% observed a single time. The genes are TRBV18 and TRBJ1-1, with TRBD1 as a possible D gene (5 bases). This TCR came from a woman in her fifties or sixties in good health. The sample taken for sequencing was blood. CDR3 amino acids: CASSSLREVDTEAFF. DNA of the CDR3: TGTGCCAGCTCATCCCTCAGGGAGGTCGACACTGAAGCTTTCTTT.